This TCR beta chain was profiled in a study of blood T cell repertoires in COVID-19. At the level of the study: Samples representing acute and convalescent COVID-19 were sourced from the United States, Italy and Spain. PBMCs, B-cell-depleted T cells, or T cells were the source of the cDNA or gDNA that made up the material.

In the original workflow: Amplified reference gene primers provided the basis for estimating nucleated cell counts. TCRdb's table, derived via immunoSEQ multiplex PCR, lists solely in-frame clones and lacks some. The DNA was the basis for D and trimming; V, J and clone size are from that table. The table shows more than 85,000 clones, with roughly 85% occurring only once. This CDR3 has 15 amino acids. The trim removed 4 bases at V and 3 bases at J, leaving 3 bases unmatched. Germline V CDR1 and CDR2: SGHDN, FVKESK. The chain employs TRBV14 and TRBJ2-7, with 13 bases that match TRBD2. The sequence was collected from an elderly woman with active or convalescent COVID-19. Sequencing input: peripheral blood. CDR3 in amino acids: CASSPRTSGSYEQYF. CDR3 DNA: TGTGCCAGCAGCCCAAGGACTAGCGGGAGCTACGAGCAGTACTTC. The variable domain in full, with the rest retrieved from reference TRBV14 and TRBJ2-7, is EAGVTQFPSHSVIEKGQTVTLRCDPISGHDNLYWYRRVMGKEIKFLLHFVKESKQDESGMPNNRFLAERTGGTYSTLKVQPAELEDSGVYFCASSPRTSGSYEQYFGPGTRLTVT.